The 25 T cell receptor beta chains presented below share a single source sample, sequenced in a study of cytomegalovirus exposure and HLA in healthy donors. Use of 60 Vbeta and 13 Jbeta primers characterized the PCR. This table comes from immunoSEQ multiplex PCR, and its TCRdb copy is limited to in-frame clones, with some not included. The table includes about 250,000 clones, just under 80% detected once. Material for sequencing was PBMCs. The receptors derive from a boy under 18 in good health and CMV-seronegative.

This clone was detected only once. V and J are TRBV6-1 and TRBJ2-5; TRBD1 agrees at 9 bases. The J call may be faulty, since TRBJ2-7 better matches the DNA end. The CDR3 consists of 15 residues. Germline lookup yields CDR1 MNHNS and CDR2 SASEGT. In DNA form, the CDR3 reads TGTGCCAGCAGTGAAGGGCACAGGGGGCCCTACGAGCAGTACTTC. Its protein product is CASSEGHRGPYEQYF.

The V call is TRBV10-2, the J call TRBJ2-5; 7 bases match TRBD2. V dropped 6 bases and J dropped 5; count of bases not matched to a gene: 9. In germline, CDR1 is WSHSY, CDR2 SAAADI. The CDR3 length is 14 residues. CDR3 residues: CASRDRTSRETQYF. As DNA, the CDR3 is TGCGCCAGCAGGGATCGGACTAGTAGGGAGACCCAGTACTTC.

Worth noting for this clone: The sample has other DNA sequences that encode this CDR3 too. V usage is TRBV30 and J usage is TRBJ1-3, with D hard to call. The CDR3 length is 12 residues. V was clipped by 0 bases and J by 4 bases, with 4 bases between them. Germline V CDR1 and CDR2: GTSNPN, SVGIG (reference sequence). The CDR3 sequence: CAWSVQGNTIYF. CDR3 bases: TGTGCCTGGAGTGTACAAGGAAACACCATATATTTT.

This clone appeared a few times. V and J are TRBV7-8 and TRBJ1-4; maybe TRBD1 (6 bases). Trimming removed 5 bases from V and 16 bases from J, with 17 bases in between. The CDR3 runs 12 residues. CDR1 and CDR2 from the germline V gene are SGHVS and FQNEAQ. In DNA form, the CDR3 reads TGTGCCAGCAGCCCCCGTGGAGGGGGGGCGTTTTTT. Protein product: CASSPRGGGAFF. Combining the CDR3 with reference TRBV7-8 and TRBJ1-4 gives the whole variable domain GAGVSQSPRYKVAKRGQDVALRCDPISGHVSLFWYQQALGQGPEFLTYFQNEAQLDKSGLPSDRFFAERPEGSVSTLKIQRTQQEDSAVYLCASSPRGGGAFFGSGTQLSVL.

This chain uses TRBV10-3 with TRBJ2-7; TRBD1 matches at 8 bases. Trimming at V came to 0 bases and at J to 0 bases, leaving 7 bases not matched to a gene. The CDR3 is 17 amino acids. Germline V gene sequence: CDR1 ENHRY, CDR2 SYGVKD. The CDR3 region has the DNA TGTGCCATCAGTGAGTCCAAGACAGGGGATGGCTCCTACGAGCAGTACTTC. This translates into CAISESKTGDGSYEQYF.

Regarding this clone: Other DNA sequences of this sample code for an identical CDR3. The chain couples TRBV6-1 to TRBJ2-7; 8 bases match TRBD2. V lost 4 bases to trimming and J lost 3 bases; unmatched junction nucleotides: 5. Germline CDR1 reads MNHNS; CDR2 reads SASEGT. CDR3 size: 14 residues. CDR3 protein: CASSASGGYYEQYF. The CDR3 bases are TGTGCCAGCAGTGCCAGCGGGGGATACTACGAGCAGTACTTC.

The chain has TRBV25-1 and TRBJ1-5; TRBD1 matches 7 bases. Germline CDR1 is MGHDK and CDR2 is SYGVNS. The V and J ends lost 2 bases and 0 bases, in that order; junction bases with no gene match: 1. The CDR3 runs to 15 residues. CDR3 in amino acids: CASSEGTVSNQPQHF. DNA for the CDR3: TGTGCCAGCAGTGAAGGGACAGTTAGCAATCAGCCCCAGCATTTT.

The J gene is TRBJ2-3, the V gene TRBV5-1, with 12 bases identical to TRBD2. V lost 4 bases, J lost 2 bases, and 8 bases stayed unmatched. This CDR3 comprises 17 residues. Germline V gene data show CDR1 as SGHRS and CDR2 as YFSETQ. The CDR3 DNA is TGCGCCAGCAGCCAACAGACTAGCGGGGGTTTCACAGATACGCAGTATTTT. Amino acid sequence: CASSQQTSGGFTDTQYF.

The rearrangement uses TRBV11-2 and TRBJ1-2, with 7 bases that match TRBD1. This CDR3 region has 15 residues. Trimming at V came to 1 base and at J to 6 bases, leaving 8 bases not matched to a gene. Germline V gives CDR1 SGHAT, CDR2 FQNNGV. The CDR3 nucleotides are TGTGCCAGCAGCTTAGGGTACAGGGGATCGGATGGCTACACCTTC. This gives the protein CASSLGYRGSDGYTF.

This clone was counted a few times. The CDR3 region has the DNA TGTGCCAGCAGTGAATACGTCCCTTCCTCTAGCGGCTACGAGCAGTACTTC. Protein: CASSEYVPSSSGYEQYF. The V and J genes are TRBV6-1 and TRBJ2-7; 7 bases are a match to TRBD2. V was pared by 2 bases and J by 3 bases, with 13 bases of the junction left unmatched. This CDR3 comprises 17 residues. Per the germline V gene, CDR1 is MNHNS and CDR2 is SASEGT.

This CDR3 is CASSQDRGGLADYNEQFF. In DNA form, the CDR3 reads TGCGCCAGCAGCCAAGATCGGGGAGGACTAGCGGATTACAATGAGCAGTTCTTC. This chain joins TRBV4-1 and TRBJ2-1, with 10 bases identical to TRBD2. The CDR3 loop spans 18 amino acids. Unmatched junction bases numbered 9, after V lost 0 bases and J lost 4 bases. Germline values: CDR1 MGHRA, CDR2 YSYEKL.

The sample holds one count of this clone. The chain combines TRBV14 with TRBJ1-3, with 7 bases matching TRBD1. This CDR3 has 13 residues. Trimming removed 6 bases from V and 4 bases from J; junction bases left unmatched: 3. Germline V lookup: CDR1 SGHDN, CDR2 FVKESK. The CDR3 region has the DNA TGTGCCAGCAGTCGGGACAGAGGAAACACCATATATTTT. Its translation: CASSRDRGNTIYF.

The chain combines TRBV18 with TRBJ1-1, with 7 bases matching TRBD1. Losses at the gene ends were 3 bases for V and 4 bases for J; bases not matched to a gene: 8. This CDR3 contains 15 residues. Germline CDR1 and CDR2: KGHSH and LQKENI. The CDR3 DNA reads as TGTGCCAGCTCACCCGCGACAGGGCGTATCACTGAAGCTTTCTTT. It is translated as CASSPATGRITEAFF.

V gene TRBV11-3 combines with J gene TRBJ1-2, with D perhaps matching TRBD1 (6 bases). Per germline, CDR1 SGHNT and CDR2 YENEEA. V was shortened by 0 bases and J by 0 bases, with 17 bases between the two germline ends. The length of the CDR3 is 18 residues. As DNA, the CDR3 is TGTGCCAGCAGCTTAGACTCTGGCAGGACAGATCCTAACTATGGCTACACCTTC. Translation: CASSLDSGRTDPNYGYTF.

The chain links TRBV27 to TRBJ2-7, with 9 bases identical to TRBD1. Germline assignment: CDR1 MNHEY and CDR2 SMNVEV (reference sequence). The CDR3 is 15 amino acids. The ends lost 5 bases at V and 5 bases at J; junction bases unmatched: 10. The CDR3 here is CASSHGRDRAHEQYF. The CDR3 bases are TGTGCCAGCAGTCACGGGCGGGACAGGGCACACGAGCAGTACTTC.

The CDR3 loop is CASSSNGQSHEQYF. DNA for the CDR3: TGTGCCAGCAGCTCCAACGGACAATCCCACGAGCAGTACTTC. The chain couples TRBV7-3 to TRBJ2-7; D is possibly TRBD1 (5 bases). Between the trimmed V and J ends, which lost 4 bases and 5 bases, there was a span of 15 bases. The germline CDR1 and CDR2 sequences are SGHTA and FQGTGA. The CDR3 is made up of 14 amino acids.

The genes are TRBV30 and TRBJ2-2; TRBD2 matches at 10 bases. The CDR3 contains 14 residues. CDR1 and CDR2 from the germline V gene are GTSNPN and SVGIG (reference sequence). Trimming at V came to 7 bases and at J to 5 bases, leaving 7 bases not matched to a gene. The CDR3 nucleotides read TGTGCCTTTAGCGGGGGGAGTTGGACCGGGGAGCTGTTTTTT. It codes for CAFSGGSWTGELFF.

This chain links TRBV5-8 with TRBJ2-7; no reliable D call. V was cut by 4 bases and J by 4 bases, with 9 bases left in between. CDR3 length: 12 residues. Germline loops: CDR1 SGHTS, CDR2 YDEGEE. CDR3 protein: CASSPPYYEQYF. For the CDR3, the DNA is TGTGCCAGCAGCCCCCCCTATTACGAGCAGTACTTC.

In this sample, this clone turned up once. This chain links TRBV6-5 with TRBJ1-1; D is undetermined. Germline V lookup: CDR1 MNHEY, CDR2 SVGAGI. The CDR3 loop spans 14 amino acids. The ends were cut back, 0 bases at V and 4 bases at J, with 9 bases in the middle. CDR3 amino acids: CASSYSLEGTEAFF. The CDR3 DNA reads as TGTGCCAGCAGTTACTCCTTGGAGGGCACTGAAGCTTTCTTT.

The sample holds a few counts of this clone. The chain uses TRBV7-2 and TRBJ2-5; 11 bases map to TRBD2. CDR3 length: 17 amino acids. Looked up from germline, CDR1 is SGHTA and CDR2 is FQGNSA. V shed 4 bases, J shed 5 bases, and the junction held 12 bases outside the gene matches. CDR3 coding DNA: TGTGCCAGCAGCTCCGGTAGCGGGAGGGCCGGAGGGGAGACCCAGTACTTC. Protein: CASSSGSGRAGGETQYF.

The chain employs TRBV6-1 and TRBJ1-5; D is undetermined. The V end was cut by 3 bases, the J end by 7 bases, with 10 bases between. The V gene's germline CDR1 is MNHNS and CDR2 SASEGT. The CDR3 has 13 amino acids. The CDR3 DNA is TGTGCCAGCAGTGATCGCCGTGGCCAGCCCCAGCATTTT. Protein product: CASSDRRGQPQHF.

CDR3 nucleotide sequence: TGTGCCAGCAGCTACGAAAGGGACAGGTGGGGCTCTGGGGCCAACGTCCTGACTTTC. This codes for CASSYERDRWGSGANVLTF. This chain joins TRBV5-6 and TRBJ2-6, with 8 bases fitting TRBD1. The CDR3 is 19 residues long. V trimming: 3 bases; J trimming: 0 bases; junction bases outside the gene matches: 11. Germline V gene data show CDR1 as SGHDT and CDR2 as YYEEEE.

The CDR3 reads CASRYFGSNYGYTF. In DNA, the CDR3 is TGTGCCAGCAGGTACTTTGGGAGTAACTATGGCTACACCTTC. The J gene is TRBJ1-2, the V gene TRBV5-4; D remains unclear. The CDR3 runs to 14 residues. V lost 5 bases, J lost 1 base, and 12 bases lay in between. CDR1 and CDR2 (germline): SGHNT, YYREEE (reference sequence). The complete variable domain, with remaining parts taken from reference TRBV5-4 and TRBJ1-2, reads ETGVTQSPTHLIKTRGQQVTLRCSSQSGHNTVSWYQQALGQGPQFIFQYYREEENGRGNFPPRFSGLQFPNYSSELNVNALELDDSALYLCASRYFGSNYGYTFGSGTRLTVV.

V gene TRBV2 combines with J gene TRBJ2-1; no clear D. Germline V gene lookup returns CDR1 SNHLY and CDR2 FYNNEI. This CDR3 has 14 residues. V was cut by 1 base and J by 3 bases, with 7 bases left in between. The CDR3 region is CASSEVNYYNEQFF. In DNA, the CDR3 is TGTGCCAGCAGTGAAGTTAACTACTACAATGAGCAGTTCTTC.

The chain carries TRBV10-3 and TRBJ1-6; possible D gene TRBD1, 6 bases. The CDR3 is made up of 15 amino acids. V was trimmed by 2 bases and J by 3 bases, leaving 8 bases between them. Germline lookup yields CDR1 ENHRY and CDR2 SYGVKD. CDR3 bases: TGTGCCATCAGTGAGATGGACAGCTATAATTCACCCCTCCACTTT. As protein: CAISEMDSYNSPLHF.